The 13 T cell receptor beta chains reported below all come from one sample, sequenced in a study of siplizumab effects on memory and regulatory T cells. Using immunoSEQ multiplex PCR, the repertoire was profiled, and TCRdb retains in-frame clones only, with some absent. The data show some 96,000 clones, 75% to 95% seen once. The sequenced sample was CD4+ T cells sorted from blood. Receptors originate from a human donor in good health.

The gene calls are TRBV4-1 and TRBJ2-1; D is possibly TRBD2 (5 bases). Germline V gene sequence: CDR1 MGHRA, CDR2 YSYEKL. The germline V and J ends were trimmed by 4 bases and 1 base, with 11 bases remaining between them. The CDR3 has 15 amino acids. DNA of the CDR3: TGCGCCAGCAGCCGAGGAGGACGATCCTACAATGAGCAGTTCTTC. This codes for CASSRGGRSYNEQFF.

The chain uses TRBV5-5 and TRBJ2-2; D may match TRBD1 or TRBD2 (6 bases each). Germline CDR1 SGHKS, CDR2 YYEKEE (reference sequence). The CDR3 is made up of 19 amino acids. With 0 bases removed from V and 0 bases from J, the gap between germline ends came to 18 bases. CDR3 in amino acids: CASSLEFPGAFSNTGELFF. DNA for the CDR3: TGTGCCAGCAGCTTGGAGTTTCCGGGGGCTTTTTCGAACACCGGGGAGCTGTTTTTT.

The genes are TRBV28 and TRBJ2-5, with TRBD2 matching 7 bases. V was pared by 5 bases and J by 4 bases, with 10 bases of the junction left unmatched. CDR3 size: 15 residues. The germline gives CDR1 MDHEN, CDR2 SYDVKM. The CDR3 nucleotides read TGTGCCAGCAGTCCTAGGGGCAGGGAGGGAGAGACCCAGTACTTC. Amino acids: CASSPRGREGETQYF.

The chain joins TRBV4-2 to TRBJ2-5; D call uncertain. The CDR3 extends over 13 amino acids. From germline, CDR1 is LGHNA and CDR2 YNFKEQ. The V and J ends lost 0 bases and 1 base respectively, with 3 bases between them. Written as DNA, the CDR3 is TGTGCCAGCAGCCAAGACCTCCAAGAGACCCAGTACTTC. This sequence encodes CASSQDLQETQYF.

The rearrangement links TRBV29-1 to TRBJ2-5, with a weak D call TRBD1 (6 bases). The CDR3 has 14 amino acids. The germline V gene has CDR1 SQVTM and CDR2 ANQGSEA. Trimming pared 5 bases from V and 1 base from J, leaving 14 bases between. Written as DNA, the CDR3 is TGCAGCGTTCCTCCGGGACACGTCCAAGAGACCCAGTACTTC. The encoded protein is CSVPPGHVQETQYF.

This clone showed up just a few times. The chain combines TRBV7-9 with TRBJ1-3; the D is unclear. Germline V CDR1 and CDR2: SEHNR, FQNEAQ (reference sequence). Trimming took off 0 bases at V and 0 bases at J, with 3 bases between the two ends. The CDR3 is 14 amino acids. DNA for the CDR3: TGTGCCAGCAGCTTAGCTTCCTCTGGAAACACCATATATTTT. It encodes CASSLASSGNTIYF.

This chain connects TRBV18 to TRBJ2-1; maybe TRBD1 (6 bases). The CDR3 is 16 amino acids. CDR1 is KGHSH and CDR2 is LQKENI in the germline V gene. V was trimmed by 3 bases and J by 3 bases, leaving 15 bases between them. CDR3: CASSPGRTGNYNEQFF. DNA for the CDR3: TGTGCCAGCTCACCGGGGCGTACAGGGAACTACAATGAGCAGTTCTTC.

The V call is TRBV2, the J call TRBJ2-3, with D uncertain. The CDR3 sequence is 12 residues long. Between the trimmed V and J ends, which lost 7 bases and 4 bases, there was a span of 9 bases. Germline V gene data show CDR1 as SNHLY and CDR2 as FYNNEI. Here the CDR3 DNA reads TGTGCCAGCAAGTCACACTCAGATACGCAGTATTTT. Amino acid sequence: CASKSHSDTQYF.

This clone was detected a few times. For the CDR3, the DNA is TGTGCCAGCAGCTTGGAGGGACAGGTCACTGAAGCTTTCTTT. It encodes CASSLEGQVTEAFF. The J gene is TRBJ1-1, the V gene TRBV5-5, with 8 positions matching TRBD1. Germline CDR1 is SGHKS and CDR2 is YYEKEE (reference sequence). V lost 0 bases, J lost 4 bases, and 2 bases stayed unmatched. CDR3 length: 14 residues.

The chain is built from TRBV29-1 and TRBJ2-2, with a tentative D call TRBD2 (5 bases). This CDR3 contains 14 residues. Trimming removed 7 bases from V and 5 bases from J, with 17 bases in between. Germline assignment: CDR1 SQVTM and CDR2 ANQGSEA. In DNA form, the CDR3 reads TGCAGCGGAAAGCACGGGGTAGATACCGGGGAGCTGTTTTTT. It yields the protein CSGKHGVDTGELFF.

This clone is a singleton in its sample. The chain combines TRBV2 with TRBJ1-1; tentative D call: TRBD1 (5 bases). The CDR3 is made up of 13 amino acids. Germline V lookup: CDR1 SNHLY, CDR2 FYNNEI. The V end lost 8 bases, the J end lost 1 base, and 11 bases lay between the germline ends. The CDR3 sequence is CASANTGNTEAFF. The CDR3 DNA sequence: TGTGCCAGCGCAAATACAGGGAACACTGAAGCTTTCTTT.

This chain uses TRBV5-6 with TRBJ1-2; D is unresolved. This CDR3 comprises 15 residues. Germline CDR1 is SGHDT and CDR2 is YYEEEE. Trimming took 2 bases from V and 7 from J, leaving 18 bases between them. CDR3 sequence (DNA): TGTGCCAGCAGCTTCGGTTCGACCCCTTTTGGTGGCTACACCTTC. Amino acid sequence: CASSFGSTPFGGYTF.

The V gene is TRBV14, the J gene TRBJ2-5; TRBD1 might be the D (5 bases). The V end lost 4 bases, the J end lost 2 bases, and 17 bases lay between the germline ends. Germline V CDR1 and CDR2: SGHDN, FVKESK. The CDR3 consists of 16 residues. CDR3 loop: CASSPGPTANQETQYF. Here the CDR3 DNA reads TGTGCCAGCAGCCCAGGACCGACAGCGAATCAAGAGACCCAGTACTTC.